Sequencing of this TCR beta chain was carried out in a study of T cell clonotyping in hematopoietic cell transplantation. Study results and limitations: No sorting was done, leaving CD4 and CD8 contributions mixed. Few recipient clonotypes overlapped donors; over 97% were de novo at given depth.

From germline, CDR1 is MNHNY and CDR2 SVGAGI (reference sequence). The CDR3 covers 14 residues. Trimming removed 5 bases from V and 6 bases from J, with 13 bases in between. Profiled with immunoSEQ multiplex PCR; TCRdb holds only in-frame clones, not every one. The data hold around 37,000 clones, with roughly 96% observed a single time. Regarding this clone: Its antigen is not identified.

The chain carries TRBV6-6 and TRBJ2-2, with D possibly matching TRBD1 (5 bases). Material: peripheral blood mononuclear cells. This sequence originates from a man aged 30 to 45 in good health. Some clones in this sample may be carry-over from other donors' samples. Here the CDR3 DNA reads TGTGCCAGCAGTAGCATTAGGGGTCCCGGGGAGCTGTTTTTT. Amino acid sequence: CASSSIRGPGELFF.